This T cell receptor beta chain was sequenced during a study of shared clonotypes between healthy human individuals. Naive CD8 cells were CD45RO-negative, positively selected for CCR7, excluding terminally differentiated effector memory CD45RA+ cells. Germline V gene lookup returns CDR1 SQVTM and CDR2 ANQGSEA. V dropped 6 bases and J dropped 3 bases, with 9 bases sitting between them. The CDR3 sequence is 11 residues long. This table comes from immunoSEQ multiplex PCR, and its TCRdb copy is limited to in-frame clones, with some not included. Among roughly 890,000 clones listed, about 91% were seen once.

Sequenced material: naive CD8+ T cells sorted from blood. This TCR came from a man aged 25-45 years in good health. This chain joins TRBV29-1 and TRBJ2-7; a possible D gene is TRBD2 (5 bases). The CDR3 sequence: CSVAEGYEQYF. In DNA form, the CDR3 reads TGCAGCGTGGCTGAGGGCTACGAGCAGTACTTC.